This T cell receptor (beta chain) was sequenced in a study of T cells in localized non-small cell lung cancer. Study conclusions and caveats: Clonality of T cells reached its maximum in uninvolved adjacent lung, surpassing tumor. Appearance in adjacent lung was seen for a median about 59 of the top 100 tumor clones. One tumor region alone was sequenced, and heterogeneity therefore remains possible.

For this clone: The antigen remains undetermined.

TCRdb's copy holds only in-frame clones and misses some; the assay was immunoSEQ multiplex PCR. This sample has 50,000 to 65,000 clones; more than 80% occur once, and the top ten carry around 4.8%. The V gene lost 6 bases and the J gene lost 7 bases, with 16 bases spanning the gap. This CDR3 spans 13 amino acids. Germline CDR1 and CDR2: SGHAT and FQNNGV. This specimen was PBMCs, taken before any cancer treatment. The receptor's source is a man aged 40 to 70 with stage II lung adenocarcinoma. The chain recombines TRBV11-2 with TRBJ2-7; possibly TRBD1 or TRBD2 for D (5 bases each). The CDR3 here is CASRGWGMDEQYF. CDR3 sequence (DNA): TGTGCCAGCAGGGGCTGGGGGATGGATGAGCAGTACTTC.